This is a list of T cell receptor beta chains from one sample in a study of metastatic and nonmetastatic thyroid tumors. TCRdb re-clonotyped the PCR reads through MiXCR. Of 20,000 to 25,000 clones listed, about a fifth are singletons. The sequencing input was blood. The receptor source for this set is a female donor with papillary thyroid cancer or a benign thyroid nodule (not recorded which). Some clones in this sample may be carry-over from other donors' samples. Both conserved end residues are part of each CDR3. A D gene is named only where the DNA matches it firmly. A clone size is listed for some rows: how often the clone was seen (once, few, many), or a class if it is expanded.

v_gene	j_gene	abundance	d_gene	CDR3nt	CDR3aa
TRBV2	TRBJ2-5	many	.	TGTGCCAGCTCCGGTGGTGAGACCCAGTACTTC	CASSGGETQYF
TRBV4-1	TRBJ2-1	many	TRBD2	TGCGCCAGCAGCCAAGATATAGAGACTAGCGGCTACAATGAGCAGTTCTTC	CASSQDIETSGYNEQFF
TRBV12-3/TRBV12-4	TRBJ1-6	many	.	TGTGCCAGCAGTTTGGGGATAAGGAGCTCCTATAATTCACCCCTCCACTTT	CASSLGIRSSYNSPLHF
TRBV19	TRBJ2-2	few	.	TGTGCCAGTAGTGGCGGACCCAACACCGGTGAGCTGTTTTTT	CASSGGPNTGELFF
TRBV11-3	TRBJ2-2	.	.	TGTGCCAGCAGCTACAGGAACACCGGGGAGCTGTTTTTT	CASSYRNTGELFF
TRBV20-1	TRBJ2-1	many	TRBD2	TGCAGTGCGGTAACTAGCGGGAGGGCCAATGAGCAGTTCTTC	CSAVTSGRANEQFF
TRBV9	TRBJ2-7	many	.	TGTGCCAGCAGCGTAGATGGACACTTATACGAGCAGTACTTC	CASSVDGHLYEQYF
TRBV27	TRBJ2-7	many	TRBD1	TGTGCCAGCAGTTTCGGCGCCCCAGGGGGCTCCCCGTTTAGTTACGAGCAGTACTTC	CASSFGAPGGSPFSYEQYF
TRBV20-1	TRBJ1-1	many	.	TGCAGTGCTAGAGATCTCAGGGGCGCGTTTACGAACACTGAAGCTTTCTTT	CSARDLRGAFTNTEAFF
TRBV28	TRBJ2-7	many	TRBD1	TGTGCCAGCAGTTTCGGACAGGGGTTCTACGAGCAGTACTTC	CASSFGQGFYEQYF
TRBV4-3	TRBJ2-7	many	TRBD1	TGCGCCAGCAGCCCAGGACAGGGTAGCTACGAGCAGTACTTC	CASSPGQGSYEQYF
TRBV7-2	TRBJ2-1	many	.	TGTGCCAGCAGCCCTGGAAGGGGAGGCTACAATGAGCAGTTCTTC	CASSPGRGGYNEQFF
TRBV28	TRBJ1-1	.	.	TGTGCCAGCAAGGAGGTGGGGAAGAACACTGAAGCTTTCTTT	CASKEVGKNTEAFF
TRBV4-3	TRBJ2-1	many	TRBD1	TGCGCCAGCAGCCAAGATGTGACAGGGAGTGGAGGATACAATGAGCAGTTCTTC	CASSQDVTGSGGYNEQFF
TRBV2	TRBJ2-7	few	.	TGTGCAAGCAAGGAAACCTCCTACGAGCAGTACTTC	CASKETSYEQYF
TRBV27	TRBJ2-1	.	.	TGTGCCAGCAGTGGGGGTTGGGGGAAAAGCTCCCACAATGATCAGTTCTTC	CASSGGWGKSSHNDQFF
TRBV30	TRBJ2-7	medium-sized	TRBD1	TGTGCCTGGAGTCCCGGAACAGGGGTGGTCCACGAGCAGTACTTC	CAWSPGTGVVHEQYF
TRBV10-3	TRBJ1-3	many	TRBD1	TGTGCCATCGGCCGGGACAGGGATGGAAACACCATATATTTT	CAIGRDRDGNTIYF
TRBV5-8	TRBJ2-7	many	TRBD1	TGTGCCAGCAACCAACATAACAGGGGTGACTACGAGCAGTACTTC	CASNQHNRGDYEQYF
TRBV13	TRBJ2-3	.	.	TGTGCCAGCAGCCCATCCCTAGGGGGGAGAACAGATACGCAGTATTTT	CASSPSLGGRTDTQYF
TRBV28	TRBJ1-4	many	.	TGTGCCAGCAGTTTATTACAGGGAAGGCAAAAACTGTTTTTT	CASSLLQGRQKLFF
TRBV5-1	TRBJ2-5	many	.	TGCGCCAGCAGGCCTGACTCGAGCCAAGAGACCCAGTACTTC	CASRPDSSQETQYF
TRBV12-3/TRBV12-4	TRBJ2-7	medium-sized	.	TGTGCCAGCAGTCCCCCGGGGTACAGGGACGAGCAGTACTTC	CASSPPGYRDEQYF
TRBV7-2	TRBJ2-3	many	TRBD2	TGTGCCAGCAGCCCGGGACTAGCGGGAGGAGCAGATACGCAGTATTTT	CASSPGLAGGADTQYF
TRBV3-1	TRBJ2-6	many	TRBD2	TGTGCCAGCAGCCAAGAGGGACTAGCGGGAGGAAGCTCTGGGGCCAACGTCCTGACTTTC	CASSQEGLAGGSSGANVLTF
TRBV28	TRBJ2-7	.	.	TGTGCCAGCACCCCCGGGGTCTTCGAGCAGTACTTC	CASTPGVFEQYF